This is a list of T cell receptor beta chains from one sample in a study of blood T cell repertoires in COVID-19. Sequenced by immunoSEQ multiplex PCR; TCRdb stores in-frame clones only, minus some. Here the sample spans about 220,000 clones, roughly 83% being singletons. Specimen: PBMCs or T cells enriched from blood (not recorded which). The receptors originated from a woman aged 35 to 49 with acute COVID-19. Both conserved end residues are part of each CDR3. Fields, in order: V gene, D gene, J gene, clone size, CDR3 DNA, CDR3 protein. A D gene is named only where the DNA matches it firmly. A row's size may be missing; if present it is once, few, many or a size class.

v_gene: TRBV30
d_gene: TRBD1
j_gene: TRBJ1-4
abundance: -
CDR3nt: TGTGCCTGCTGGACAGGGTTCGGTACTAATGAAAAACTGTTTTTT
CDR3aa: CACWTGFGTNEKLFF

v_gene: TRBV7-9
d_gene: TRBD1
j_gene: TRBJ2-7
abundance: -
CDR3nt: TGTGCCAGCAGCTTGGGACAGGGCGGGTTCTCCGAGCAGTACTTC
CDR3aa: CASSLGQGGFSEQYF

v_gene: TRBV19
d_gene: -
j_gene: TRBJ1-2
abundance: -
CDR3nt: TGTGCCAGTAGTATAATAAAGGGGAACTATGGCTACACCTTC
CDR3aa: CASSIIKGNYGYTF

v_gene: TRBV3-1/TRBV3-2
d_gene: TRBD2
j_gene: TRBJ2-1
abundance: -
CDR3nt: TGTGCCAGCAGCCCGCGGGGGAGCTCCTACAATGAGCAGTTCTTC
CDR3aa: CASSPRGSSYNEQFF

v_gene: TRBV21-1
d_gene: -
j_gene: TRBJ2-5
abundance: few
CDR3nt: TGTGCCAGCAGCAAAGAGCGGGGGGCATGGCGCCAAGAGACCCAGTACTTC
CDR3aa: CASSKERGAWRQETQYF

v_gene: TRBV18
d_gene: -
j_gene: TRBJ1-1
abundance: -
CDR3nt: TGTGCCAGCTCCCCTAGAACTGGCAACACTGAAGCTTTCTTT
CDR3aa: CASSPRTGNTEAFF

v_gene: TRBV7-8
d_gene: -
j_gene: TRBJ2-5
abundance: -
CDR3nt: TGTGCCAGCAGCTTAGCCCAGACTACCTACGGGACCCAGTACTTC
CDR3aa: CASSLAQTTYGTQYF

v_gene: TRBV19
d_gene: -
j_gene: TRBJ2-1
abundance: -
CDR3nt: TGTGCCAGTAGTATCGACGGGAGTTTTGAGCAGTTCTTC
CDR3aa: CASSIDGSFEQFF

v_gene: TRBV29-1
d_gene: TRBD1
j_gene: TRBJ2-7
abundance: -
CDR3nt: TGCAGCGTTGTATCCCGGAGAGGACAGGGCTACGAGCAGTACTTC
CDR3aa: CSVVSRRGQGYEQYF

v_gene: TRBV3-1/TRBV3-2
d_gene: TRBD2
j_gene: TRBJ2-5
abundance: -
CDR3nt: TGTGCCAGCAGCCCTAGCGGGATTCAAGAGACCCAGTACTTC
CDR3aa: CASSPSGIQETQYF

v_gene: TRBV7-9
d_gene: TRBD2
j_gene: TRBJ2-3
abundance: few
CDR3nt: TGTGCCAGCAGCTTAGCGGGCGGGAGGCCCACAGATACGCAGTATTTT
CDR3aa: CASSLAGGRPTDTQYF

v_gene: TRBV7-3
d_gene: -
j_gene: TRBJ2-2
abundance: -
CDR3nt: TGTGCCAGCAGCTTATCGGGAACCGGGGAGCTGTTTTTT
CDR3aa: CASSLSGTGELFF

v_gene: TRBV20-1
d_gene: TRBD1
j_gene: TRBJ1-2
abundance: once
CDR3nt: TGCAGTGCTAGTTCGGACAGGGTATATGGCTACACCTTC
CDR3aa: CSASSDRVYGYTF

v_gene: TRBV7-9
d_gene: -
j_gene: TRBJ2-3
abundance: -
CDR3nt: TGTGCCAGCAGCTTAGGGACAGGCACAGATACGCAGTATTTT
CDR3aa: CASSLGTGTDTQYF

v_gene: TRBV6-5
d_gene: -
j_gene: TRBJ1-1
abundance: few
CDR3nt: TGTGCCAGCAGTTACTCGGTGAGGGACACTGAAGCTTTCTTT
CDR3aa: CASSYSVRDTEAFF

v_gene: TRBV12-3/TRBV12-4
d_gene: -
j_gene: TRBJ2-1
abundance: -
CDR3nt: TGTGCCAGCAAAACCCGGAGTGAGCAGTTCTTC
CDR3aa: CASKTRSEQFF

v_gene: TRBV6-2/TRBV6-3
d_gene: TRBD2
j_gene: TRBJ2-1
abundance: -
CDR3nt: TGTGCCAGCAGTACAGCGGGGGGGTACTACAATGAGCAGTTCTTC
CDR3aa: CASSTAGGYYNEQFF

v_gene: TRBV28
d_gene: TRBD1
j_gene: TRBJ1-4
abundance: -
CDR3nt: TGTGCCAGCAGTTTCCGACGGACAGGAAGGAATGAAAAACTGTTTTTT
CDR3aa: CASSFRRTGRNEKLFF

v_gene: TRBV6-2/TRBV6-3
d_gene: -
j_gene: TRBJ2-7
abundance: few
CDR3nt: TGTGCCAGCAGTACCCGAGGACTTTGGGACGAGCAGTACTTC
CDR3aa: CASSTRGLWDEQYF

v_gene: TRBV11-2
d_gene: -
j_gene: TRBJ1-3
abundance: -
CDR3nt: TGTGCCAGCTGGCAGGGGAACACCATATATTTT
CDR3aa: CASWQGNTIYF

v_gene: TRBV12-3/TRBV12-4
d_gene: TRBD1
j_gene: TRBJ1-2
abundance: few
CDR3nt: TGTGCCAGCAGGGGACAGAGCGCCGGGGGCTACACCTTC
CDR3aa: CASRGQSAGGYTF

v_gene: TRBV24-1
d_gene: TRBD2
j_gene: TRBJ2-1
abundance: -
CDR3nt: TGTGCCACCAGTGAGGGGACTAGCGCGAGCTCCTACAATGAGCAGTTCTTC
CDR3aa: CATSEGTSASSYNEQFF

v_gene: TRBV30
d_gene: -
j_gene: TRBJ2-7
abundance: -
CDR3nt: TGTGCCTCCTCCCGGGACATTAACTACGAGCAGTACTTC
CDR3aa: CASSRDINYEQYF

v_gene: TRBV28
d_gene: -
j_gene: TRBJ1-2
abundance: -
CDR3nt: TGTGCCAGCCTTAACAGTTTTCCCCCTCCCTATGGCTACACCTTC
CDR3aa: CASLNSFPPPYGYTF

v_gene: TRBV18
d_gene: TRBD1
j_gene: TRBJ2-3
abundance: -
CDR3nt: TGTGCCAGCTCACCACCGAGGACAGGCATCACAGATACGCAGTATTTT
CDR3aa: CASSPPRTGITDTQYF

v_gene: TRBV9
d_gene: TRBD1
j_gene: TRBJ1-1
abundance: few
CDR3nt: TGTGCCAGCAGCGTAGAGGGGGCAGGGTACACTGAAGCTTTCTTT
CDR3aa: CASSVEGAGYTEAFF

v_gene: TRBV18
d_gene: TRBD2
j_gene: TRBJ2-7
abundance: -
CDR3nt: TGTGCCAGCTCACCACGGCTAGCGGGAACCTACGAGCAGTACTTC
CDR3aa: CASSPRLAGTYEQYF

v_gene: TRBV7-6
d_gene: -
j_gene: TRBJ1-3
abundance: -
CDR3nt: TGTGCCAGCAGCCTACAAGAGGCGTCTGGAAACACCATATATTTT
CDR3aa: CASSLQEASGNTIYF

v_gene: TRBV5-4
d_gene: TRBD1
j_gene: TRBJ2-1
abundance: -
CDR3nt: TGTGCCAGCAGCCTAGAACAGGGGGTGGGTGAGCAGTTCTTC
CDR3aa: CASSLEQGVGEQFF

v_gene: TRBV3-1/TRBV3-2
d_gene: TRBD2
j_gene: TRBJ2-3
abundance: -
CDR3nt: TGTGCCAGCAGCCCCTGGACTAGCGGGAGCTGGGATACGCAGTATTTT
CDR3aa: CASSPWTSGSWDTQYF

v_gene: TRBV7-2
d_gene: -
j_gene: TRBJ1-2
abundance: -
CDR3nt: TGTGCCAGCAGCCCCCGGGGTGGAGGGAACTATGGCTACACCTTC
CDR3aa: CASSPRGGGNYGYTF

v_gene: TRBV3-1/TRBV3-2
d_gene: -
j_gene: TRBJ2-3
abundance: -
CDR3nt: TGTGCCAGCAGCTTCGTCGGGAAAGGCGATACAGATACGCAGTATTTT
CDR3aa: CASSFVGKGDTDTQYF

v_gene: TRBV4-2
d_gene: -
j_gene: TRBJ2-1
abundance: -
CDR3nt: TGTGCCAGCAGCCAAGATGGTTCCTCGAGGGGGGGGACATACAATGAGCAGTTCTTC
CDR3aa: CASSQDGSSRGGTYNEQFF

v_gene: TRBV27
d_gene: TRBD1
j_gene: TRBJ1-5
abundance: -
CDR3nt: TGTGCCAGCAGTCCTCGGACAGGGGTTTCCGATCAGCCCCAGCATTTT
CDR3aa: CASSPRTGVSDQPQHF

v_gene: TRBV7-6
d_gene: TRBD2
j_gene: TRBJ2-2
abundance: -
CDR3nt: TGTGCCAGCAGCCTAAGCGGGGGTGGAACCGGGGAGCTGTTTTTT
CDR3aa: CASSLSGGGTGELFF

v_gene: TRBV20-1
d_gene: -
j_gene: TRBJ1-2
abundance: -
CDR3nt: TGCTCCTTTTTGGGCCGTCGTGGCTACACCTTC
CDR3aa: CSFLGRRGYTF

v_gene: TRBV3-1/TRBV3-2
d_gene: -
j_gene: TRBJ2-1
abundance: -
CDR3nt: TGTGCCAGCAGCCAAGTGGGACTTGACAATGAGCAGTTCTTC
CDR3aa: CASSQVGLDNEQFF

v_gene: TRBV9
d_gene: TRBD2
j_gene: TRBJ2-7
abundance: -
CDR3nt: TGTGCCAGCAGCGTAGGAAGCGGGAGTACCTCCGAGCAGTACTTC
CDR3aa: CASSVGSGSTSEQYF

v_gene: TRBV7-3
d_gene: TRBD1
j_gene: TRBJ2-1
abundance: few
CDR3nt: TGTGCCAGCAGCTTGCAACCATCACAGGGGGCCCCCTCCTACAATGAGCAGTTCTTC
CDR3aa: CASSLQPSQGAPSYNEQFF

v_gene: TRBV7-9
d_gene: TRBD2
j_gene: TRBJ2-7
abundance: -
CDR3nt: TGTGCCAGCAGCCAAGAAGGGCCTAGCGGGAGATACGAGCAGTACTTC
CDR3aa: CASSQEGPSGRYEQYF

v_gene: TRBV29-1
d_gene: TRBD1
j_gene: TRBJ1-1
abundance: -
CDR3nt: TGCAGCGTTGAAGGGACAGGGGAAACTGAAGCTTTCTTT
CDR3aa: CSVEGTGETEAFF